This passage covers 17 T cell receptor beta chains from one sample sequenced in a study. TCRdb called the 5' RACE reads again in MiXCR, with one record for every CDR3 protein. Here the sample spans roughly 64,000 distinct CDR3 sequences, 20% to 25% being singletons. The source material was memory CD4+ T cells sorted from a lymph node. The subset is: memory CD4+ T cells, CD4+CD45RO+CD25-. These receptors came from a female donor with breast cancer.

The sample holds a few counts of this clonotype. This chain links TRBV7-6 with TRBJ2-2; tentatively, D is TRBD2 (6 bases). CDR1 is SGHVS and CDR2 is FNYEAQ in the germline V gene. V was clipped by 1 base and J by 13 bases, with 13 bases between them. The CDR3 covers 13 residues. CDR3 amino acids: CASSLDARRGLFF. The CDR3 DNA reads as TGTGCCAGCAGCTTAGACGCTCGGCGGGGGCTGTTTTTT.

In DNA, the CDR3 is TGCAGCGTTGCAACGGGAGGAACCACAGATACGCAGTATTTT. Its translation is CSVATGGTTDTQYF. The chain links TRBV29-1 to TRBJ2-3; 7 bases are a match to TRBD2. CDR1 and CDR2 (germline): SQVTM, ANQGSEA. CDR3 length: 14 amino acids. The J segment lost 2 bases and the V segment lost 4 bases, leaving 6 bases of the junction unmatched.

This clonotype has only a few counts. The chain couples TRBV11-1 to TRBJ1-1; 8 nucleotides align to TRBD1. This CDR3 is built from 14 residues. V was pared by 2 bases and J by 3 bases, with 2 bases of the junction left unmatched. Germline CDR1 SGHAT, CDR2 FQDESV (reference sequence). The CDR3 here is CASSLQGAHTEAFF. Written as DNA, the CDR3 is TGTGCCAGCAGCTTACAGGGGGCGCACACTGAAGCTTTCTTT. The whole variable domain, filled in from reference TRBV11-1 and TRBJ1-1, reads EAEVAQSPRYKITEKSQAVAFWCDPISGHATLYWYRQILGQGPELLVQFQDESVVDDSQLPKDRFSAERLKGVDSTLKIQPAELGDSAMYLCASSLQGAHTEAFFGQGTRLTVV.

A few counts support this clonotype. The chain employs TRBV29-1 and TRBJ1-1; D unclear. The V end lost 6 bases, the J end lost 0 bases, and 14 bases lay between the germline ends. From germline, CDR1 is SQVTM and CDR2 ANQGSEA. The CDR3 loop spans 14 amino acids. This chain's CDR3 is CSVLDRVMNTEAFF. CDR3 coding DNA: TGCAGCGTCCTAGATAGGGTTATGAACACTGAAGCTTTCTTT.

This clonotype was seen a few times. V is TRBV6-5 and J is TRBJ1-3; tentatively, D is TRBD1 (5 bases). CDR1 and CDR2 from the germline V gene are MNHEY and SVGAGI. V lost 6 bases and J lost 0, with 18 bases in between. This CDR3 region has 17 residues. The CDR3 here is CASRASSTAVSGNTIYF. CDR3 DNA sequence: TGTGCCAGCAGAGCTTCATCGACAGCAGTCTCTGGAAACACCATATATTTT.

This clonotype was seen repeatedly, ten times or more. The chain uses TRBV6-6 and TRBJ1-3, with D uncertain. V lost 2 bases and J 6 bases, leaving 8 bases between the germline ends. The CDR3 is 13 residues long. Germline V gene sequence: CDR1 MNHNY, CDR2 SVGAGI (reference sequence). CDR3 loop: CASSYTEINTIYF. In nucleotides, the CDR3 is TGTGCCAGCAGTTACACAGAGATAAACACCATATATTTT.

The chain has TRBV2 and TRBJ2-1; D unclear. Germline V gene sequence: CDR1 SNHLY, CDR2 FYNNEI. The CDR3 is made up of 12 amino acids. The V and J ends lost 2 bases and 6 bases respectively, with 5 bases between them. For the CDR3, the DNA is TGTGCCAGCAGTGAAATAGCCAATGAGCAGTTCTTC. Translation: CASSEIANEQFF.

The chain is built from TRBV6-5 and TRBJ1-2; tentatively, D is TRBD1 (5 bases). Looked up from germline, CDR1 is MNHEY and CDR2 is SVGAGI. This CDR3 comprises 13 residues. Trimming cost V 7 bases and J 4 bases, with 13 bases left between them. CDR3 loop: CASTQGRSYGYTF. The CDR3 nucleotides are TGTGCCAGCACTCAGGGTAGGAGCTATGGCTACACCTTC.

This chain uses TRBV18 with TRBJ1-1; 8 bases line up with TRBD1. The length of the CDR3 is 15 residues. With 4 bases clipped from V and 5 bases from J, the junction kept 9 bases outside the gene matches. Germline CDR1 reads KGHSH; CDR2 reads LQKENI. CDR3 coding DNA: TGTGCCAGCTCACTCCAAGGACAGGGCGGAACTGAAGCTTTCTTT. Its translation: CASSLQGQGGTEAFF.

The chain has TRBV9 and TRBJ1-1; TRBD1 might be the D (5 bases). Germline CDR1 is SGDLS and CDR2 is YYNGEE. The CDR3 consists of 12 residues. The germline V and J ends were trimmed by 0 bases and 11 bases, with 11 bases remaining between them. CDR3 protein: CASSVARGGAFF. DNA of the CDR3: TGTGCCAGCAGCGTAGCGAGGGGTGGTGCTTTCTTT. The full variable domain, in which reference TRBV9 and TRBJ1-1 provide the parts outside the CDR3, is DSGVTQTPKHLITATGQRVTLRCSPRSGDLSVYWYQQSLDQGLQFLIQYYNGEERAKGNILERFSAQQFPDLHSELNLSSLELGDSALYFCASSVARGGAFFGQGTRLTVV.

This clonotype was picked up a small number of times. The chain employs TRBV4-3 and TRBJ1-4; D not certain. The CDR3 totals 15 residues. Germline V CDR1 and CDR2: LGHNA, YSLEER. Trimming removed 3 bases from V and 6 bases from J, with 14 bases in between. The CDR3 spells CASSQDRGGDEKLFF. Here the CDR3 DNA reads TGCGCCAGCAGCCAGGATCGGGGAGGAGATGAAAAACTGTTTTTT.

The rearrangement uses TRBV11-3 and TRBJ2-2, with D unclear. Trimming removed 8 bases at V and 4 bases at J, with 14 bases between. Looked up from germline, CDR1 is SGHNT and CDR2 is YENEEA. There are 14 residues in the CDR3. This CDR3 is CASSKTASTGELFF. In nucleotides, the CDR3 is TGTGCCAGCTCCAAGACCGCGAGCACCGGGGAGCTGTTTTTT.

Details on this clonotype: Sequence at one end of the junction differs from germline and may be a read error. CDR3 region: CASSLYGDGSTIYF. In DNA form, the CDR3 reads TGTGCCAGCAGTTTATATGGTGATGGAAGCACCATATATTTT. The chain uses TRBV28 and TRBJ1-3; no reliable D call. The CDR3 contains 14 residues. Germline V gene lookup returns CDR1 MDHEN and CDR2 SYDVKM. Full variable domain (missing parts from reference TRBV28 and TRBJ1-3): DVKVTQSSRYLVKRTGEKVFLECVQDMDHENMFWYRQDPGLGLRLIYFSYDVKMKEKGDIPEGYSVSREKKERFSLILESASTNQTSMYLCASSLYGDGSTIYFGEGSWLTVV.

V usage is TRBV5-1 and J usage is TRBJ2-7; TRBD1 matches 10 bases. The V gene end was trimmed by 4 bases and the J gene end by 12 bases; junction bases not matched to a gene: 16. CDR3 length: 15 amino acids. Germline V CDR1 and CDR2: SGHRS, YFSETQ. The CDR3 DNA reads TGCGCCAGCAGCCCGAGACAGGGGGCGGACACGGGGCTGTACTTC. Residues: CASSPRQGADTGLYF.

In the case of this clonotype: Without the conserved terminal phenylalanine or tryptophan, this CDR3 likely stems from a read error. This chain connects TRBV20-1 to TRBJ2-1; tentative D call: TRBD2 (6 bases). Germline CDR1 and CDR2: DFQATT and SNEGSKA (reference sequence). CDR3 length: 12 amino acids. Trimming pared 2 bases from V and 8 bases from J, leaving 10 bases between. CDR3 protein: CSARTSPDEQFS. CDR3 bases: TGCAGTGCTAGAACTAGCCCCGATGAGCAGTTCTCC.

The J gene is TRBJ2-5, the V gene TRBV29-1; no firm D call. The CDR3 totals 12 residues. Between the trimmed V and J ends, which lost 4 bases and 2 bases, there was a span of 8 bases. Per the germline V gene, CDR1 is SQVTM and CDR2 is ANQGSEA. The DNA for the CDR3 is TGCAGCGTTGGTCCGGATCAAGAGACCCAGTACTTC. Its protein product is CSVGPDQETQYF.

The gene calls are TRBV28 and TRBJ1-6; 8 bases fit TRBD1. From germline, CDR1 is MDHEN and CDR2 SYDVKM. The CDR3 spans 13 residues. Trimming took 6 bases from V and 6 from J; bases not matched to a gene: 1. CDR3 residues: CASRGQGNSPLHF. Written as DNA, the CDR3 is TGTGCCAGCAGAGGACAGGGTAATTCACCCCTCCACTTT.